This T cell receptor beta chain was identified in a study of T cell responses to AZD1222 COVID-19 vaccine. CDR1 and CDR2 (germline): MGHRA, YSYEKL. The CDR3 is 16 residues long. Deletions cut 0 bases from V and 2 bases from J, with 8 bases between. The repertoire was sequenced with immunoSEQ multiplex PCR; TCRdb's copy has only in-frame clones and lacks some. The top ten hold 0.9% to 1.2% of the sample, which has 100,000 to 150,000 clones, roughly 90% seen once. The chain links TRBV4-1 to TRBJ1-6, with D perhaps TRBD1 (6 bases). This clonotype was sampled from an adult in good health. This specimen consisted of peripheral blood, obtained on day 0 of AZD1222 vaccination. The CDR3 protein is CASSQDAGAYNSPLHF. CDR3 sequence (DNA): TGCGCCAGCAGCCAAGACGCAGGGGCCTATAATTCACCCCTCCACTTT.